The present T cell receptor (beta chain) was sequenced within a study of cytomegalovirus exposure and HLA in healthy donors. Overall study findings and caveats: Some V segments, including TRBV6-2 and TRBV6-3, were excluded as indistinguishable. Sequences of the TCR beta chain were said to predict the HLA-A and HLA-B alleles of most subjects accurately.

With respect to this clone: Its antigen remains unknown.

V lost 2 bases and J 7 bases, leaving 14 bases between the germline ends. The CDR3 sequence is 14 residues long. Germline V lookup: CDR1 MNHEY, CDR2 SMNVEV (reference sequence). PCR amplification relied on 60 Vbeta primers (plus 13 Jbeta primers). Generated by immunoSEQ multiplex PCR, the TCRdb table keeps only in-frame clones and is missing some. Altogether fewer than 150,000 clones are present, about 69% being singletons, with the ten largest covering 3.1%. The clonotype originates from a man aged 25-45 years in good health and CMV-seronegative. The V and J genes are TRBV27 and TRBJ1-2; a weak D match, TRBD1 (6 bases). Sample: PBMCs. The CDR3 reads CASSLQGPRAGYTF. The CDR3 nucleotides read TGTGCCAGCAGTTTACAGGGGCCGCGCGCTGGCTACACCTTC.